Reported below is one T cell receptor (beta chain). Its antigen has not been determined. The sample holds no much larger clone one base away, and base qualities are not on file. These data come from a study of T cell responses to AZD1222 COVID-19 vaccine (dated by TCRdb to the early 2020s). Study-level background: Because spike-specific TCR depth and breadth did not differ between the two schedules, AZD1222 recipients who got a second dose at roughly 4 weeks were pooled with those who got a second dose at roughly 12 weeks. A total of over 230 trial participants underwent TCR sequencing, of whom approximately 200 had received two doses of AZD1222 and some 26 had received two doses of the MenACWY control vaccine. Enrollment into the trials was organized by age into subgroups of 18-55, 56-69 and 70-plus years, and those subgroups contained approximately 150, 30 and 60 TCR-sequenced participants, respectively. On the study overall, not on this receptor specifically: Conclusions about previously exposed vaccinees were limited because only a handful of AZD1222 recipients were SARS-CoV-2 seropositive at baseline. In the small 56-69-year group, the increase in depth fell short of significance, most likely because of low power. Because no day 14 peak-response samples were available, the repertoires could be characterized only after the peak T cell response. CD4 TCRs associated with the vaccine covered the entire spike protein, and the dominant responses were in regions 160-218 and 743-854. Reportedly, close to half of the unique spike-specific TCRs recognized epitopes lying outside the regions that are mutated in the B.1.351 and B.1.1.7 variants. A significant rise in spike-specific TCR breadth and depth was observed after two AZD1222 doses relative to day 0 and relative to MenACWY recipients. Participants were mostly white British and included more females than males, and it was suggested by the authors that clonal diversity may have been underestimated.

The time point label corresponds to: baseline before first vaccination. Vaccinee samples came from UK trials COV001 and COV002, including a single-blind randomized controlled phase 2/3 trial of AZD1222 (ChAdOx1 nCoV-19) in healthy adults. For TCRbeta chain sequencing, PBMC samples were collected from trial participants at day 0 and at day 28 after the second dose. The V end loses 9 bases and the J end loses 6 bases, and a stretch of 8 bases separates them. Measured from the cysteine to the phenylalanine, the CDR3 is 11 residues long. Solely the CDR3 DNA is kept, with 33 bases framed from the first base. The CDR3 regions of human TCRbeta chains were analyzed by immunosequencing. The authors' pipeline ran thus. TCRs in the repertoires were compared against a reference library of SARS-CoV-2-specific TCRs that had been generated with the MIRA antigen-specificity platform. Breadth meant the fraction of unique TCRs that were SARS-CoV-2-associated, whereas depth meant the fraction of total T cells that were SARS-CoV-2-associated. Each spike-specific TCR was assigned to its reactive spike region and to a CD4 or CD8 class using the MIRA data. Log10-transformed breadth and depth values were compared by one-way ANOVA with Sidak's multiple comparisons tests. TCRdb stores this immuneACCESS table with in-frame sequences only. Part of the clones is absent; in the studies checked, under half of the shortfall reflects unresolved V genes, and no reason is known for the rest. The V and J calls and clone size come from that table; D and trimming were worked out from the DNA. This sample gives approximately 190,000 clones in total; approximately 94% of them show up just once. The ten largest clones add up to 9.2% of the sample.

This sample comprised peripheral blood, obtained on day 0 of AZD1222 vaccination. The receptor was isolated from an adult in good health. The rearranged segments are TRBV12-3 or TRBV12-4 and TRBJ2-2; no D gene is confidently identified. DNA sequence: TGTGCCAGGAAGGAACCCGGGGAGCTGTTTTTT. Translated, it gives CARKEPGELFF.